The following is a T cell receptor (beta chain) sequence with its context. The CDR3 end falls 3 residues outside the read, so it is completed with the germline J gene. This sample was taken from a study of T cells in women clearing cervical HPV infection. Generated by immunoSEQ multiplex PCR, the TCRdb table keeps only in-frame clones and is missing some. The sample's table shows about 24,000 clones. CDR1 and CDR2 from the germline V gene are SQVTM and ANQGSEA. This CDR3 region has 18 residues. The V end was cut by 4 bases, the J end by 2 bases, with 27 bases between. The sequencing sample was made of blood buffy coat. This sequence joins TRBV29-1 and TRBJ2-7; a possible D gene is TRBD2 (5 bases). This sequence originates from a woman aged 18-69 years with a cervical HPV16 infection that either progressed to CIN3+ or cleared (not recorded which). The CDR3 bases that were read are TGCAGCGTTGCACCGAAGCTTATTCGCGGGTCGCAAACCTACGAG. Translated: CSVAPKLIRGSQTYE. The CDR3 in its entirety is CSVAPKLIRGSQTYEQYF.